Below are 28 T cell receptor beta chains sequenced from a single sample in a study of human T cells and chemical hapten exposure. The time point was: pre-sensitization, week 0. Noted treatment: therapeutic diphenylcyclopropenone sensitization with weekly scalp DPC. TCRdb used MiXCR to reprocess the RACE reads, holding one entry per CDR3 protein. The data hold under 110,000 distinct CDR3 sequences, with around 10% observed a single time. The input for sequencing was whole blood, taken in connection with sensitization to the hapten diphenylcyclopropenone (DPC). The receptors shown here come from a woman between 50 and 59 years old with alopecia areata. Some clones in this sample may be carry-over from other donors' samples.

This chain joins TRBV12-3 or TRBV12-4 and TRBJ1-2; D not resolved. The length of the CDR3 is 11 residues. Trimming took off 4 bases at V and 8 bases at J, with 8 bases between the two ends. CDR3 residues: CASSYMGGYTF. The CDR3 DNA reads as TGTGCCAGCAGTTATATGGGAGGCTACACCTTC.

The CDR3 here is CASSQRAGGGTGELFF. The CDR3 coding sequence is TGCGCCAGCAGCCAAAGGGCAGGGGGTGGAACCGGGGAGCTGTTTTTT. The J gene is TRBJ2-2, the V gene TRBV4-1; 7 bases fit TRBD1. V lost 2 bases to trimming and J lost 5 bases; unmatched junction nucleotides: 8. Germline values: CDR1 MGHRA, CDR2 YSYEKL. This CDR3 has 16 amino acids.

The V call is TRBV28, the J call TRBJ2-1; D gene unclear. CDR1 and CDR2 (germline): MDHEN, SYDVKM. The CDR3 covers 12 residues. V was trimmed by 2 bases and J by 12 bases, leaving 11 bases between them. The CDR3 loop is CASSLGRYRQFF. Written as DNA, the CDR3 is TGTGCCAGCAGTTTAGGTCGGTATCGGCAGTTCTTC.

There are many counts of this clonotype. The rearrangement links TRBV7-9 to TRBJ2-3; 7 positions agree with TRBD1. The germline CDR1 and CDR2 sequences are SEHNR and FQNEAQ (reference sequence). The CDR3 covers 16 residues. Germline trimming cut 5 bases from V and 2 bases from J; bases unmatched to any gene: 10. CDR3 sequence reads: CASSPPRRGYTDTQYF. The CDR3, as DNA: TGTGCCAGCAGCCCCCCCCGCAGGGGGTACACAGATACGCAGTATTTT.

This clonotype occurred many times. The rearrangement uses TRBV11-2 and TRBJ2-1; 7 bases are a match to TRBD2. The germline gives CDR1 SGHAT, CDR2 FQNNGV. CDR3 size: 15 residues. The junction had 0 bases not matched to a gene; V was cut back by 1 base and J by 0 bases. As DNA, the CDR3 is TGTGCCAGCAGCTTAGGCGGGAGCTCCTACAATGAGCAGTTCTTC. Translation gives CASSLGGSSYNEQFF.

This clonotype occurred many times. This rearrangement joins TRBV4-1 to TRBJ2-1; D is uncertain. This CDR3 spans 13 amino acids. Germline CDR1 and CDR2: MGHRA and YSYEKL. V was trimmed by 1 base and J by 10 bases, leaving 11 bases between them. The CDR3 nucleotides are TGCGCCAGCAGCCAAGTGGGGAACAGAGAGCAGTTCTTC. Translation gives CASSQVGNREQFF.

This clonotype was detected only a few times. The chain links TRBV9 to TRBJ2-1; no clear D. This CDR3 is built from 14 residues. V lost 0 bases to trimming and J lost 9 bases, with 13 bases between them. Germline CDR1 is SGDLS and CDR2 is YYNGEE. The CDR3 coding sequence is TGTGCCAGCAGCGTAGTTTTGGGCGTTAGTGAGCAGTTCTTC. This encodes CASSVVLGVSEQFF. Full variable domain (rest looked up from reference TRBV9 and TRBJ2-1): DSGVTQTPKHLITATGQRVTLRCSPRSGDLSVYWYQQSLDQGLQFLIQYYNGEERAKGNILERFSAQQFPDLHSELNLSSLELGDSALYFCASSVVLGVSEQFFGPGTRLTVL.

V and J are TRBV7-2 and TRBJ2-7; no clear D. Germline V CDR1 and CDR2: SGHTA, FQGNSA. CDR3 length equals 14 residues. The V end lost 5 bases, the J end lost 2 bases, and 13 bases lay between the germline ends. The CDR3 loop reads CASSLMTQAYEQYF. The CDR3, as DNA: TGTGCCAGCAGCCTCATGACTCAAGCCTACGAGCAGTACTTC.

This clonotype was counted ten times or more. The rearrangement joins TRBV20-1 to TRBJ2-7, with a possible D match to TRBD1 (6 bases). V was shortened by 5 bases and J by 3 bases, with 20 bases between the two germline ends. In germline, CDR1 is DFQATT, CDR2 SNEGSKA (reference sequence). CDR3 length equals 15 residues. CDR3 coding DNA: TGCAGTGCTCCTCCACCGGGACACCGGCGCTACGAGCAGTACTTC. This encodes CSAPPPGHRRYEQYF.

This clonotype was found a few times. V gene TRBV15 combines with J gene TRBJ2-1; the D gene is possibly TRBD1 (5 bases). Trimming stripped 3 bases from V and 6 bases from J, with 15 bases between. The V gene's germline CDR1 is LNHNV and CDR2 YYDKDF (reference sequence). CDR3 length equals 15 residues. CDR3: CATSSPPLGPNEQFF. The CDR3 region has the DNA TGTGCCACCAGCAGCCCCCCTCTGGGGCCCAATGAGCAGTTCTTC.

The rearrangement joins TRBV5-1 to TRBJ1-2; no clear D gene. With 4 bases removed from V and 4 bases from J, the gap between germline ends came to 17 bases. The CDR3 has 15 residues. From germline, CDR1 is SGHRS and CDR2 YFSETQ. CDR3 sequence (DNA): TGCGCCAGCAGCGCAACCGCCGGACCCACCTATGGCTACACCTTC. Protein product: CASSATAGPTYGYTF.

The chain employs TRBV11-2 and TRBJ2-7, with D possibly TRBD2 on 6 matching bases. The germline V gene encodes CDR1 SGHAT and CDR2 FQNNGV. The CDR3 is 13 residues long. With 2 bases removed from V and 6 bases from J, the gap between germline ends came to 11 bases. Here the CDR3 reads CASSLRRGAEQYF. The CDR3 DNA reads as TGTGCCAGCAGCTTAAGGAGGGGCGCCGAGCAGTACTTC.

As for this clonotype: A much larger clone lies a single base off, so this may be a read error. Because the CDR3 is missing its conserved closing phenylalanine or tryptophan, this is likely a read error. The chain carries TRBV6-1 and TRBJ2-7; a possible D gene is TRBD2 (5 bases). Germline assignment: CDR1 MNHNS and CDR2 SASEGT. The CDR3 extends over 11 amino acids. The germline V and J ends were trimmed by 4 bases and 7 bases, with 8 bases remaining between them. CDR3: CASSVRGEQYS. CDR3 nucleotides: TGTGCCAGCAGTGTCCGAGGGGAGCAGTACTCC.

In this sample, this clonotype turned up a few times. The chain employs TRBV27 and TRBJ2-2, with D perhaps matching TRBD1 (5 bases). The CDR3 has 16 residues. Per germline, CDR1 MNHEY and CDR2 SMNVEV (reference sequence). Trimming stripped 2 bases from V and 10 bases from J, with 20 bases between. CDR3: CASSLRGSPRPPELFF. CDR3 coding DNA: TGTGCCAGCAGTTTAAGGGGCAGTCCCCGCCCCCCGGAGCTGTTTTTT.

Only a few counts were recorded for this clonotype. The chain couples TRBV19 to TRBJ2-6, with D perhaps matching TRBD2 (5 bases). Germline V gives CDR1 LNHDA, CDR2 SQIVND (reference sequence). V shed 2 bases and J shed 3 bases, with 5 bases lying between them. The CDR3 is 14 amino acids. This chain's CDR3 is CASSIRDGANVLTF. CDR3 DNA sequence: TGTGCCAGTAGTATACGGGATGGGGCCAACGTCCTGACTTTC.

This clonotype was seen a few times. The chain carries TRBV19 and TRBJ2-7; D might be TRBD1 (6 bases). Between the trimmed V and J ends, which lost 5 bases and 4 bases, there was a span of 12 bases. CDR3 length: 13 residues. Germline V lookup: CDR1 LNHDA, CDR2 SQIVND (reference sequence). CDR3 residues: CASSEGEGYEQYF. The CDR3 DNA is TGTGCCAGTAGTGAGGGGGAAGGGTACGAGCAGTACTTC.

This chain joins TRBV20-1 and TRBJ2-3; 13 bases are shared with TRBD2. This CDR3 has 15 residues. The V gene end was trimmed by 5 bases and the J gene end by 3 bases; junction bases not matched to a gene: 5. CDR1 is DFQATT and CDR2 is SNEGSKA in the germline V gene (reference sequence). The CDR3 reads CSAPGLAGVTDTQYF. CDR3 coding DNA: TGCAGTGCTCCAGGACTAGCGGGAGTTACAGATACGCAGTATTTT.

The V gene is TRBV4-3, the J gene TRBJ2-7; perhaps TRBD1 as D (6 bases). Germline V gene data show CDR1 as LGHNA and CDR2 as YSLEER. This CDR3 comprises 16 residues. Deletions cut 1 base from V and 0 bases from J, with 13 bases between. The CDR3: CASSQAWTESSYEQYF. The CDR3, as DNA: TGCGCCAGCAGCCAAGCGTGGACAGAGAGCTCCTACGAGCAGTACTTC.

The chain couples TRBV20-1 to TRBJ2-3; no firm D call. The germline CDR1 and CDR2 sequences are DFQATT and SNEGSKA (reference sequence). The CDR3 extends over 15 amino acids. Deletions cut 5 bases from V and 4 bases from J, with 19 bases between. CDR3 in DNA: TGCAGTGCTCCGAATGCCGTTGTTAACGCAGATACGCAGTATTTT. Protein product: CSAPNAVVNADTQYF.

The CDR3 DNA follows: TGTGCCAGCAGCAAAGTGTCATTGACCTACGAGCAGTACTTC. Its translation: CASSKVSLTYEQYF. This chain uses TRBV21-1 with TRBJ2-7. TRBV21-1 is tagged as a pseudogene. The CDR3 is 14 residues long.

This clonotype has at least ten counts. For the CDR3, the DNA is TGTGCCAGCAGCTTAGATAGCGGGAGGACCTACAATGAGCAGTTCTTC. Translated: CASSLDSGRTYNEQFF. This chain uses TRBV7-8 with TRBJ2-1; TRBD2 matches 10 bases. Germline CDR1 SGHVS, CDR2 FQNEAQ. The CDR3 has 16 residues. V was pared by 1 base and J by 2 bases, with 2 bases of the junction left unmatched.

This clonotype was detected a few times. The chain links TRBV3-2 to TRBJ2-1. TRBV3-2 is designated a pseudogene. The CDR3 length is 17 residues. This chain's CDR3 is CASSQELHPRRWNEQFF. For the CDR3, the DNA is TGTGCCAGCAGCCAAGAGTTGCACCCACGGCGATGGAATGAGCAGTTCTTC.

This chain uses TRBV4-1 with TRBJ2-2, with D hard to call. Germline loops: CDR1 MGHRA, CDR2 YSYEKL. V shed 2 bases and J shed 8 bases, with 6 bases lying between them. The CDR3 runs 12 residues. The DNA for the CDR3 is TGCGCCAGCAGCCAAAGTAGGGGGGAGCTGTTTTTT. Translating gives CASSQSRGELFF.

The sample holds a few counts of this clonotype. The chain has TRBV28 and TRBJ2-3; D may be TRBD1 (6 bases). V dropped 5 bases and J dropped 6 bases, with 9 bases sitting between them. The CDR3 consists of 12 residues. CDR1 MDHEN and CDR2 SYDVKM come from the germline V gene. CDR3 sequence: CASSQQGDTQYF. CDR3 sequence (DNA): TGTGCCAGCAGTCAACAGGGCGATACGCAGTATTTT.

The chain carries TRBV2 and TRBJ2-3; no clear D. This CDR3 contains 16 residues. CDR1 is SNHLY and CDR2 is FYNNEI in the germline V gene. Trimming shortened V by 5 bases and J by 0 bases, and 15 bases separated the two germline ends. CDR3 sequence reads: CASSPEVPSSTDTQYF. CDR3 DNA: TGTGCCAGCAGTCCCGAGGTCCCCTCTAGCACAGATACGCAGTATTTT.

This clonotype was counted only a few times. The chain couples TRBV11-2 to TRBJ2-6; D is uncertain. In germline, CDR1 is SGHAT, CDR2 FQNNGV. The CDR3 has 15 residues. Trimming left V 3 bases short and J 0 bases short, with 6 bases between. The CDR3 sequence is CASSFEISGANVLTF. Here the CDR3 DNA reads TGTGCCAGCAGCTTTGAGATCTCTGGGGCCAACGTCCTGACTTTC.

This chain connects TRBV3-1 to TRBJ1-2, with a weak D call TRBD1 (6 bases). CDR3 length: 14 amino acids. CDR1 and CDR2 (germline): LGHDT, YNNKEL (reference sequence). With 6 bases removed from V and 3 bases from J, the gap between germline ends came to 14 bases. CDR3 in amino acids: CASRQQGIDYGYTF. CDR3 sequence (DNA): TGTGCCAGCAGACAACAGGGAATCGACTATGGCTACACCTTC. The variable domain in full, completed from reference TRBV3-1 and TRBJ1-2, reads DTAVSQTPKYLVTQMGNDKSIKCEQNLGHDTMYWYKQDSKKFLKIMFSYNNKELIINETVPNRFSPKSPDKAHLNLHINSLELGDSAVYFCASRQQGIDYGYTFGSGTRLTVV.

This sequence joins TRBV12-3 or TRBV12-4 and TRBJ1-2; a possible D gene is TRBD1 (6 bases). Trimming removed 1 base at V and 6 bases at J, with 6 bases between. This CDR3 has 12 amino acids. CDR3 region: CASSLGTDGYTF. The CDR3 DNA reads TGTGCCAGCAGTTTAGGGACAGATGGCTACACCTTC.